What follows are 29 T cell receptor beta chains derived from one specimen sequenced in a study of blood T cell repertoires in COVID-19. The data were produced by immunoSEQ multiplex PCR, yet TCRdb's version contains in-frame clones alone and is incomplete. The repertoire holds about 220,000 clones, with under 90% as singletons. Sequencing was done on a sample of peripheral blood. Every receptor here comes from a woman aged 80 or older with acute or convalescent COVID-19.

V and J are TRBV6-2 or TRBV6-3 and TRBJ1-2; D gene unclear. CDR1 and CDR2 (germline): MNHEY, SVGEGT. The CDR3 extends over 14 amino acids. Trimming pared 2 bases from V and 4 bases from J, leaving 11 bases between. As DNA, the CDR3 is TGTGCCAGCAGTTACGCGGCTGGCACCTATGGCTACACCTTC. As protein: CASSYAAGTYGYTF.

CDR3 protein: CASSLGAGAFGNTIYF. The CDR3 bases are TGTGCCAGCAGCTTGGGAGCGGGGGCCTTTGGAAACACCATATATTTT. The gene calls are TRBV5-4 and TRBJ1-3, with D maybe TRBD1 (6 bases). The CDR3 extends over 16 amino acids. The V end was cut by 0 bases, the J end by 3 bases, with 13 bases between. Germline CDR1 SGHNT, CDR2 YYREEE (reference sequence).

The J gene is TRBJ1-2, the V gene TRBV6-6; no definite D call. Per the germline V gene, CDR1 is MNHNY and CDR2 is SVGAGI (reference sequence). Deletions cut 5 bases from V and 2 bases from J, with 18 bases between. This CDR3 has 16 residues. CDR3 sequence reads: CASSMGIARVNYGYTF. Written as DNA, the CDR3 is TGTGCCAGCAGTATGGGGATCGCGAGGGTAAACTATGGCTACACCTTC.

The chain recombines TRBV9 with TRBJ2-1; 13 nucleotides match TRBD2. From germline, CDR1 is SGDLS and CDR2 YYNGEE. J lost 8 bases, V lost 4 bases, and 6 bases had no gene match. The CDR3 covers 15 residues. The CDR3 nucleotides are TGTGCCAGCAGCACGACTAGCGGGGGGCTGGATGAGCAGTTCTTC. This encodes CASSTTSGGLDEQFF.

The CDR3 protein is CASSPYSTGNYGYTF. CDR3 nucleotides: TGTGCCAGCAGCCCCTATTCGACAGGGAACTATGGCTACACCTTC. The V call is TRBV3-1 (or the pseudogene TRBV3-2), the J call TRBJ1-2; TRBD1 aligns across 7 bases. The V gene end was trimmed by 4 bases and the J gene end by 2 bases; junction bases not matched to a gene: 7. Germline CDR1 and CDR2: LGHDT and YNNKEL (reference sequence). The CDR3 runs to 15 residues.

The chain has TRBV12-3 or TRBV12-4 and TRBJ1-1, with TRBD1 as a possible D gene (6 bases). The length of the CDR3 is 12 residues. V was cut by 8 bases and J by 3 bases, with 10 bases left in between. CDR3 residues: CASVRGYTEAFF. The CDR3 DNA follows: TGTGCCAGCGTTAGGGGGTACACTGAAGCTTTCTTT.

The chain uses TRBV6-5 and TRBJ1-2; a weak D match, TRBD1 (6 bases). Germline CDR1 is MNHEY and CDR2 is SVGAGI. Trimming left V 2 bases short and J 3 bases short, with 10 bases between. The CDR3 spans 14 residues. The CDR3 DNA follows: TGTGCCAGCAGTTACACCACAGGGCACTATGGCTACACCTTC. It yields the protein CASSYTTGHYGYTF.

CDR3: CASSVDRTYGYTF. The CDR3 coding sequence is TGTGCCAGCAGCGTTGACAGAACATATGGCTACACCTTC. The chain links TRBV5-4 to TRBJ1-2, with a possible D match to TRBD1 (5 bases). From germline, CDR1 is SGHNT and CDR2 YYREEE (reference sequence). The CDR3 totals 13 residues. V lost 4 bases, J lost 5 bases, and 12 bases lay in between.

V is TRBV2 and J is TRBJ2-1; 10 positions agree with TRBD1. Unmatched junction bases numbered 13, after V lost 6 bases and J lost 8 bases. In germline, CDR1 is SNHLY, CDR2 FYNNEI. The CDR3 runs 16 residues. In DNA form, the CDR3 reads TGTGCCAGCAGCCCGAACCGGGACAGGGGTTTCCATGAGCAGTTCTTC. Protein: CASSPNRDRGFHEQFF.

The table lists this clone with a count of one. J is TRBJ2-1 and V is TRBV3-1 (or the pseudogene TRBV3-2), with 7 bases aligning to TRBD1. The germline V gene has CDR1 LGHDT and CDR2 YNNKEL (reference sequence). This CDR3 comprises 19 residues. V trimming: 3 bases; J trimming: 0 bases; junction bases outside the gene matches: 14. The CDR3 DNA reads as TGTGCCAGCAGCCACCCGGACAGGTCCGAGAGGAGCTCCTACAATGAGCAGTTCTTC. It translates to CASSHPDRSERSSYNEQFF.

The chain joins TRBV6-2 or TRBV6-3 to TRBJ1-1; 7 bases line up with TRBD1. Germline CDR1 and CDR2: MNHEY and SVGEGT. Unmatched junction bases numbered 4, after V lost 2 bases and J lost 4 bases. The CDR3 is made up of 14 amino acids. CDR3 sequence (DNA): TGTGCCAGCAGTTACGACAGGGACGTCACTGAAGCTTTCTTT. Protein sequence: CASSYDRDVTEAFF.

The chain links TRBV27 to TRBJ1-5; no reliable D call. CDR3 length: 14 residues. Looked up from germline, CDR1 is MNHEY and CDR2 is SMNVEV (reference sequence). Trimming shortened V by 4 bases and J by 6 bases, and 13 bases separated the two germline ends. In DNA form, the CDR3 reads TGTGCCAGCAGTTCGTGGCAGGCCGGTCAGCCCCAGCATTTT. Encoded protein: CASSSWQAGQPQHF.

This chain uses TRBV7-2 with TRBJ2-1, with TRBD2 identical over 8 bases. V dropped 5 bases and J dropped 7; count of bases not matched to a gene: 10. The V gene's germline CDR1 is SGHTA and CDR2 FQGNSA. The CDR3 spans 15 residues. The CDR3 is CASSTPGGPGNEQFF. The DNA of the CDR3 is TGTGCCAGCAGCACACCGGGGGGGCCGGGGAATGAGCAGTTCTTC.

The V and J genes are TRBV6-1 and TRBJ2-2; TRBD1 is a possible D gene (5 bases). Trimming left V 2 bases short and J 5 bases short, with 12 bases between. The CDR3 extends over 15 amino acids. CDR1 and CDR2 (germline): MNHNS, SASEGT. The DNA for the CDR3 is TGTGCCAGCAGTGAACTAGGGGATATGACCGGGGAGCTGTTTTTT. It specifies CASSELGDMTGELFF.

The CDR3 region has the DNA TGTGCCAGCAGCTTAGTAGGGGGCGCCGGCAATCAGCCCCAGCATTTT. Residues: CASSLVGGAGNQPQHF. The chain carries TRBV7-2 and TRBJ1-5; 7 bases map to TRBD1. Germline V lookup: CDR1 SGHTA, CDR2 FQGNSA. The CDR3 sequence is 16 residues long. J gave up 2 bases and V 1 base, and 5 bases lay outside the gene matches.

This chain connects TRBV6-5 to TRBJ1-6; D might be TRBD1 (6 bases). CDR3 size: 15 residues. Germline CDR1 reads MNHEY; CDR2 reads SVGAGI. The V end was cut by 3 bases, the J end by 7 bases, with 13 bases between. The CDR3 region has the DNA TGTGCCAGCAGTTATTCCGGACAGCCGAATTCACCCCTCCACTTT. Translated, it gives CASSYSGQPNSPLHF.

This clone showed up just a few times. This chain links TRBV5-1 with TRBJ2-3; 15 positions agree with TRBD2. Germline lookup yields CDR1 SGHRS and CDR2 YFSETQ. V was pared by 0 bases and J by 4 bases, with 3 bases of the junction left unmatched. The CDR3 totals 17 residues. The DNA of the CDR3 is TGCGCCAGCAGCTTGGGGACTAGCGGGGGGGACCCAGATACGCAGTATTTT. This sequence encodes CASSLGTSGGDPDTQYF.

This chain joins TRBV5-5 and TRBJ1-2; possible D gene TRBD1, 6 bases. V was cut by 0 bases and J by 8 bases, with 20 bases left in between. The CDR3 extends over 16 amino acids. The germline gives CDR1 SGHKS, CDR2 YYEKEE (reference sequence). CDR3 coding DNA: TGTGCCAGCAGCTTGGCGGTCCAGGGAGGGGGAAGCGGCTACACCTTC. This gives the protein CASSLAVQGGGSGYTF.

The sample holds a few counts of this clone. This sequence joins TRBV7-2 and TRBJ1-5; D might be TRBD1 (5 bases). The CDR3 runs to 17 residues. Germline loops: CDR1 SGHTA, CDR2 FQGNSA. Trimming removed 5 bases from V and 2 bases from J, with 19 bases in between. The CDR3 sequence is CASSPGGGADRNQPQHF. The DNA for the CDR3 is TGTGCCAGCAGCCCCGGAGGAGGGGCAGATCGCAATCAGCCCCAGCATTTT. Full variable domain (missing parts from reference TRBV7-2 and TRBJ1-5): GAGVSQSPSNKVTEKGKDVELRCDPISGHTALYWYRQSLGQGLEFLIYFQGNSAPDKSGLPSDRFSAERTGGSVSTLTIQRTQQEDSAVYLCASSPGGGADRNQPQHFGDGTRLSIL.

The chain carries TRBV28 and TRBJ1-1, with TRBD1 matching over 7 bases. The ends lost 6 bases at V and 5 bases at J; junction bases unmatched: 12. This CDR3 is built from 15 residues. Germline V gene lookup returns CDR1 MDHEN and CDR2 SYDVKM. The CDR3, as DNA: TGTGCCAGCAGGCTGACAGGGCCCGGGTTAACTGAAGCTTTCTTT. Its protein is CASRLTGPGLTEAFF.

In DNA form, the CDR3 reads TGCAGCGTTGTCCCAGCGGGGGGGAAGACAGATACGCAGTATTTT. Protein product: CSVVPAGGKTDTQYF. V is TRBV29-1 and J is TRBJ2-3, with 10 nucleotides matching TRBD2. Germline CDR1 SQVTM, CDR2 ANQGSEA. The CDR3 contains 15 residues. Losses at the gene ends were 4 bases for V and 3 bases for J; bases not matched to a gene: 7.

This chain joins TRBV5-1 and TRBJ2-2, with D hard to call. V shed 0 bases and J shed 7 bases, with 4 bases lying between them. The CDR3 extends over 12 amino acids. CDR1 SGHRS and CDR2 YFSETQ come from the germline V gene. This CDR3 is CASSLAVGELFF. CDR3 nucleotide sequence: TGCGCCAGCAGCTTGGCTGTCGGGGAGCTGTTTTTT.

A note on this clone: The same CDR3 can be traced to other DNA sequences in this sample. The chain joins TRBV19 to TRBJ1-5, with D hard to call. The CDR3 has 13 amino acids. The V end was cut by 7 bases, the J end by 2 bases, with 9 bases between. Germline V gene sequence: CDR1 LNHDA, CDR2 SQIVND (reference sequence). The CDR3 DNA follows: TGTGCCAGTACTGGGCAGGGCAATCAGCCCCAGCATTTT. Translating it yields CASTGQGNQPQHF.

This chain connects TRBV4-2 to TRBJ1-4; D gene ambiguous. Germline CDR1 and CDR2: LGHNA and YNFKEQ. Trimming pared 3 bases from V and 8 bases from J, leaving 16 bases between. The CDR3 consists of 15 residues. The DNA for the CDR3 is TGTGCCAGCAGCCAGCAGCTGGGCCCCGAGGAAAAACTGTTTTTT. Amino acid sequence: CASSQQLGPEEKLFF.

The chain uses TRBV19 and TRBJ1-2, with 10 bases that match TRBD1. This CDR3 has 18 residues. V shed 4 bases and J 1 base; nucleotides not matched to a gene: 12. Germline V gene lookup returns CDR1 LNHDA and CDR2 SQIVND (reference sequence). CDR3 DNA sequence: TGTGCCAGTAGTAGGGGGACAGGGGCCAACCAATTTAACTATGGCTACACCTTC. Protein sequence: CASSRGTGANQFNYGYTF.

The V and J genes are TRBV11-2 and TRBJ2-3, with 7 bases fitting TRBD2. Germline values: CDR1 SGHAT, CDR2 FQNNGV. V was pared by 6 bases and J by 5 bases, with 5 bases of the junction left unmatched. The CDR3 is 13 residues long. CDR3 DNA sequence: TGTGCCAGCAGTCGTGGGGGGGTAGATACGCAGTATTTT. Encoded protein: CASSRGGVDTQYF.

The chain has TRBV11-3 and TRBJ2-3; 7 bases match TRBD2. This CDR3 region has 14 residues. V lost 8 bases, J lost 1 base, and 6 bases stayed unmatched. CDR1 is SGHNT, CDR2 YENEEA, per germline. CDR3 nucleotides: TGTGCCAGCCGCGGGCTAGCGGGCACAGATACGCAGTATTTT. Its protein is CASRGLAGTDTQYF.

This clone was detected only once. V usage is TRBV2 and J usage is TRBJ2-3; 13 bases agree with TRBD2. V shed 10 bases and J 4 bases; nucleotides not matched to a gene: 2. Germline CDR1 reads SNHLY; CDR2 reads FYNNEI. The length of the CDR3 is 13 residues. The CDR3 here is CAKGLAGPDTQYF. The CDR3 nucleotides read TGTGCCAAGGGACTAGCGGGGCCAGATACGCAGTATTTT.

This sequence joins TRBV5-1 and TRBJ2-2, with D possibly TRBD2 on 6 matching bases. V was pared by 5 bases and J by 0 bases, with 8 bases between. Per germline, CDR1 SGHRS and CDR2 YFSETQ. The CDR3 is made up of 14 amino acids. The CDR3 region has the DNA TGCGCCAGCAGTAGGGACTCGAACACCGGGGAGCTGTTTTTT. Translated, it gives CASSRDSNTGELFF.